This T cell receptor beta chain was sequenced during a study of spatial heterogeneity in lung cancer. TCRdb reprocessed the 5' RACE reads via MiXCR and lists one record per CDR3 protein. The data show thousands of distinct CDR3 sequences, roughly 9.2% seen once. Time point meaning: sample taken at primary tumor resection. Whole RNA came from tumor, nontumor lung or frozen PBMC and was sequenced without being sorted. In this sample, this clonotype turned up many times. Because the library targeted alpha chains, this beta chain is an off-target read whose size means little. V was cut by 6 bases and J by 7 bases, with 15 bases left in between. The CDR3 length is 14 residues. Germline lookup yields CDR1 SEHNR and CDR2 FQNEAQ (reference sequence).

Sequencing was performed on PBMCs, taken at surgery. The origin of this receptor is a male donor with early-stage non-small cell lung cancer. The rearrangement links TRBV7-9 to TRBJ1-4; unclear D gene. The CDR3 nucleotides read TGTGCCAGCAGTAAAGCGGGGAAAGGTGAAAAACTGTTTTTT. Translated: CASSKAGKGEKLFF.